This T cell receptor (beta chain) was sequenced during a study of cytomegalovirus exposure and HLA in healthy donors. Study-wide findings and caveats: There were some public TCRs occurring in many donors, but most TCR sequences were rare. First-cohort TCR clusters were later found to tend to co-occur in the 120 validation repertoires. Cytomegalovirus association was assigned to 170 or so TCR beta chains.

Here immunoSEQ multiplex PCR was the method, and the copy in TCRdb shows in-frame clones only, minus some. The data show over 200,000 clones, with around 91% seen just once and under 0.4% held by the top ten. To note about this clone: What it recognizes is unknown.

This CDR3 comprises 12 residues. Trimming took 3 bases from V and 4 from J, leaving 6 bases between them. Per germline, CDR1 MDHEN and CDR2 SYDVKM. The material sequenced was PBMCs. The rearrangement uses TRBV28 and TRBJ1-2; D gene unclear. This clonotype was obtained from a woman aged 18-30 years in good health and CMV-seronegative. The CDR3 protein is CASSFMSYGYTF. In DNA form, the CDR3 reads TGTGCCAGCAGTTTTATGTCCTATGGCTACACCTTC.